This is a list of T cell receptor beta chains from one sample in a study of CD8+ T cells in alopecia areata. The table came from immunoSEQ multiplex PCR; TCRdb's copy has only in-frame clones and leaves some out. This table holds about 250,000 clones, 60% found once. The specimen was CD4+ T cells sorted from blood, collected at week 52, from a patient treated with tofacitinib. The receptors were sampled from a human donor with alopecia areata. CDR3s include the opening cysteine and the closing phenylalanine or tryptophan. The D gene is left open where the match is weak. Only some rows state a clone size, as once, few, many or a class for expanded clones.

v_call: TRBV30
d_call: -
j_call: TRBJ1-3
clone_size: -
cdr3_nt: TGTGGCCTGGAGCAGGCTGGAAACACCATATATTTT
cdr3_aa: CGLEQAGNTIYF

v_call: TRBV6-5
d_call: -
j_call: TRBJ1-4
clone_size: few
cdr3_nt: TGTGCCAGCAGGAAGGACGGGGAAGGAAAACTGTTTTTT
cdr3_aa: CASRKDGEGKLFF

v_call: TRBV10-1
d_call: -
j_call: TRBJ2-5
clone_size: -
cdr3_nt: TGCGCCAGCAGTGAGTACTCCGGGACCCAGTCGGAGACCCAGTACTTC
cdr3_aa: CASSEYSGTQSETQYF

v_call: TRBV9
d_call: -
j_call: TRBJ2-6
clone_size: few
cdr3_nt: TGTGCCAGCAGCGTAGCCCCCACTGGGGCCAACGTCCTGACTTTC
cdr3_aa: CASSVAPTGANVLTF

v_call: TRBV9
d_call: -
j_call: TRBJ2-3
clone_size: -
cdr3_nt: TGTGCCAGCAGCGTAGACCACATAACAGATACGCAGTATTTT
cdr3_aa: CASSVDHITDTQYF

v_call: TRBV4-3
d_call: -
j_call: TRBJ2-4
clone_size: -
cdr3_nt: TGCGCCAGCAGCCAAGACTCCCTAGCCAAAAACATTCAGTACTTC
cdr3_aa: CASSQDSLAKNIQYF

v_call: TRBV7-9
d_call: -
j_call: TRBJ2-7
clone_size: -
cdr3_nt: TGTGCCAGCAGCACGGAGAGGTACGAGCAGTACTTC
cdr3_aa: CASSTERYEQYF

v_call: TRBV7-2
d_call: TRBD1
j_call: TRBJ1-3
clone_size: few
cdr3_nt: TGTGCCAGCAGCTTAGCCAGGGGGAGGAACACCATATATTTT
cdr3_aa: CASSLARGRNTIYF

v_call: TRBV5-1
d_call: -
j_call: TRBJ2-7
clone_size: once
cdr3_nt: TGCGCCAGCAGCTTGGTGTCGGGCAGCAGCTCCTACGAGCAGTACTTC
cdr3_aa: CASSLVSGSSSYEQYF

v_call: TRBV6-6
d_call: -
j_call: TRBJ1-6
clone_size: few
cdr3_nt: TGTGCCAGCAGTTACAACAGGGAAAATTCACCCCTCCACTTT
cdr3_aa: CASSYNRENSPLHF

v_call: TRBV10-3
d_call: -
j_call: TRBJ2-1
clone_size: -
cdr3_nt: TGTGCCATCAGTGAGCCCCCAGTAGGGAGGCATGAGCAGTTCTTC
cdr3_aa: CAISEPPVGRHEQFF

v_call: TRBV29-1
d_call: -
j_call: TRBJ2-2
clone_size: -
cdr3_nt: TGCAGCGCATCGACTAGTCCCGGGGAGCTGTTTTTT
cdr3_aa: CSASTSPGELFF

v_call: TRBV6-1
d_call: -
j_call: TRBJ1-4
clone_size: few
cdr3_nt: TGTGCCAGCAGTGTATCCGGGACGTTTAATGAAAAACTGTTTTTT
cdr3_aa: CASSVSGTFNEKLFF

v_call: TRBV25-1
d_call: -
j_call: TRBJ2-5
clone_size: -
cdr3_nt: TGTGCCAGCAGTGAATATACGGTCCGGACCCAGTACTTC
cdr3_aa: CASSEYTVRTQYF

v_call: TRBV9
d_call: TRBD2
j_call: TRBJ2-1
clone_size: many
cdr3_nt: TGTGCCAGCAGCGTAGACAGACTAGCGGGGGCTGAGCAGTTCTTC
cdr3_aa: CASSVDRLAGAEQFF

v_call: TRBV7-2
d_call: -
j_call: TRBJ1-5
clone_size: -
cdr3_nt: TGTGCCAGCAGACTCCGTTTGGGCGTCGATCAGCCCCAGCATTTT
cdr3_aa: CASRLRLGVDQPQHF

v_call: TRBV29-1
d_call: -
j_call: TRBJ1-1
clone_size: -
cdr3_nt: TGCAGCGCCCAAGGAGTCGGGAACACTGAAGCTTTCTTT
cdr3_aa: CSAQGVGNTEAFF

v_call: TRBV2
d_call: -
j_call: TRBJ2-2
clone_size: -
cdr3_nt: TGTGCCAGCTCTGGTTGGACCCAGGTGACCGGGGAGCTGTTTTTT
cdr3_aa: CASSGWTQVTGELFF

v_call: TRBV29-1
d_call: TRBD2
j_call: TRBJ2-2
clone_size: few
cdr3_nt: TGCAGCGTTGACAGCGGGGACGGGGAGCTGTTTTTT
cdr3_aa: CSVDSGDGELFF

v_call: TRBV20-1
d_call: TRBD1
j_call: TRBJ1-1
clone_size: once
cdr3_nt: TGCAGTGCTAGAGGGAGGGACAGGGTTTTCTTT
cdr3_aa: CSARGRDRVFF

v_call: TRBV5-1
d_call: -
j_call: TRBJ2-5
clone_size: few
cdr3_nt: TGCGCCAGCAGCTTCTTCGCGGGTCCAGAGACCCAGTACTTC
cdr3_aa: CASSFFAGPETQYF

v_call: TRBV29-1
d_call: -
j_call: TRBJ2-3
clone_size: -
cdr3_nt: TGCAGCGTCCGGTCCCACCCGCAGGGAAGCACAGATACGCAGTATTTT
cdr3_aa: CSVRSHPQGSTDTQYF

v_call: TRBV5-1
d_call: -
j_call: TRBJ1-1
clone_size: -
cdr3_nt: TGCGCCAGCAGCTTGGATGCAGGACCGAACACTGAAGCTTTCTTT
cdr3_aa: CASSLDAGPNTEAFF

v_call: TRBV7-2
d_call: -
j_call: TRBJ2-1
clone_size: -
cdr3_nt: TGTGCCAGCAGGGAAACGGGGAATGAGCAGTTCTTC
cdr3_aa: CASRETGNEQFF

v_call: TRBV4-2
d_call: TRBD2
j_call: TRBJ2-5
clone_size: -
cdr3_nt: TGTGCCAGCAGCCAGGGGCCACTAGCGGGGGGACAAGAGACCCAGTACTTC
cdr3_aa: CASSQGPLAGGQETQYF

v_call: TRBV5-1
d_call: -
j_call: TRBJ2-3
clone_size: -
cdr3_nt: TGCGCCAGCAGCTTGGTAGGGGAGCGCCGCACAGATACGCAGTATTTT
cdr3_aa: CASSLVGERRTDTQYF

v_call: TRBV7-2
d_call: -
j_call: TRBJ1-6
clone_size: -
cdr3_nt: TGTGCCAGCAGCCTACATTTTTCCGGGACGACTGGTTCACCCCTCCACTTT
cdr3_aa: CASSLHFSGTTGSPLHF

v_call: TRBV6-5
d_call: -
j_call: TRBJ1-2
clone_size: -
cdr3_nt: TGTGCCAGCAGTTACTCGAGGGGGACTAACTATGGCTACACCTTC
cdr3_aa: CASSYSRGTNYGYTF

v_call: TRBV2
d_call: TRBD1
j_call: TRBJ2-5
clone_size: -
cdr3_nt: TGTGCCAGGGACAGGGGGCGCAAGGACCAAGAGACCCAGTACTTC
cdr3_aa: CARDRGRKDQETQYF

v_call: TRBV6-1
d_call: -
j_call: TRBJ2-5
clone_size: -
cdr3_nt: TGTGCCAGCAGTGTAGAGAGCCAAGAGACCCAGTACTTC
cdr3_aa: CASSVESQETQYF

v_call: TRBV6-5
d_call: -
j_call: TRBJ1-1
clone_size: few
cdr3_nt: TGTGCCAGCAGTTACTCGACGGTGAACACTGAAGCTTTCTTT
cdr3_aa: CASSYSTVNTEAFF

v_call: TRBV5-1
d_call: -
j_call: TRBJ2-2
clone_size: -
cdr3_nt: TGCGCCAGCAGCTTCACTTCCCGAGTCACCGGGGAGCTGTTTTTT
cdr3_aa: CASSFTSRVTGELFF

v_call: TRBV5-1
d_call: -
j_call: TRBJ1-6
clone_size: -
cdr3_nt: TGCGCCAGCAGCATGGACCTGGCTCCGGATTCACCCCTCCACTTT
cdr3_aa: CASSMDLAPDSPLHF

v_call: TRBV2
d_call: -
j_call: TRBJ1-2
clone_size: -
cdr3_nt: TGTGCCAGCAGTCCCGGGGGCTATGGCTACACCTTC
cdr3_aa: CASSPGGYGYTF

v_call: TRBV6-5
d_call: -
j_call: TRBJ1-2
clone_size: -
cdr3_nt: TGTGCCAGCAGTTACTCGAAGGGCCTGTATGGCTACACCTTC
cdr3_aa: CASSYSKGLYGYTF

v_call: TRBV4-1
d_call: -
j_call: TRBJ1-6
clone_size: -
cdr3_nt: TGCGCCAGCAGCCAAGGCCTGAATTCACCCCTCCACTTT
cdr3_aa: CASSQGLNSPLHF

v_call: TRBV27
d_call: -
j_call: TRBJ2-2
clone_size: -
cdr3_nt: TGTGCCAGCAGTCCTCGACAGTTTTCAGGCACCGGGGAGCTGTTTTTT
cdr3_aa: CASSPRQFSGTGELFF

v_call: TRBV15
d_call: -
j_call: TRBJ2-6
clone_size: -
cdr3_nt: TGTGCCACCAGCAGAGGGCTTGGCTCTGGGGCCAACGTCCTGACTTTC
cdr3_aa: CATSRGLGSGANVLTF

v_call: TRBV7-2
d_call: -
j_call: TRBJ1-4
clone_size: -
cdr3_nt: TGTGCCAGCAGCTTAGTTTTGGGCACAGGGAATGAAAAACTGTTTTTT
cdr3_aa: CASSLVLGTGNEKLFF

v_call: TRBV6-6
d_call: -
j_call: TRBJ2-7
clone_size: -
cdr3_nt: TGTGCCAGCCGGCGGCAGGGGGGGAACTACGAGCAGTACTTC
cdr3_aa: CASRRQGGNYEQYF

v_call: TRBV6-5
d_call: -
j_call: TRBJ2-3
clone_size: -
cdr3_nt: TGTGCCAGCAGACTGGCCGGGGATACGCAGTATTTT
cdr3_aa: CASRLAGDTQYF

v_call: TRBV11-2
d_call: -
j_call: TRBJ2-3
clone_size: -
cdr3_nt: TGTGCCAGCAGCCCGCGGGCCGCAGATACGCAGTATTTT
cdr3_aa: CASSPRAADTQYF

v_call: TRBV10-3
d_call: -
j_call: TRBJ1-1
clone_size: -
cdr3_nt: TGTGCCATCAGTGGGGCTGGGGGGCCGAACACTGAAGCTTTCTTT
cdr3_aa: CAISGAGGPNTEAFF

v_call: TRBV7-3
d_call: -
j_call: TRBJ2-2
clone_size: few
cdr3_nt: TGTGCCAGCAGCTTAAGTACGAACACCGGGGAGCTGTTTTTT
cdr3_aa: CASSLSTNTGELFF

v_call: TRBV6-6
d_call: -
j_call: TRBJ2-5
clone_size: -
cdr3_nt: TGTGCCAGCAGTAACCCGGGACAAAGTGGGGAGACCCAGTACTTC
cdr3_aa: CASSNPGQSGETQYF

v_call: TRBV9
d_call: -
j_call: TRBJ2-1
clone_size: -
cdr3_nt: TGTGCCACCAGTAGCGGCTCCTACAATGAGCAGTTCTTC
cdr3_aa: CATSSGSYNEQFF

v_call: TRBV2
d_call: -
j_call: TRBJ1-1
clone_size: -
cdr3_nt: TGTGCCAGCAGTGTCCAGGGTGTGGGTGAAGCTTTCTTT
cdr3_aa: CASSVQGVGEAFF

v_call: TRBV29-1
d_call: TRBD2
j_call: TRBJ2-2
clone_size: -
cdr3_nt: TGCAGCGTTGTTCAGACTAGCGGCGGGGAGCTGTTTTTT
cdr3_aa: CSVVQTSGGELFF

v_call: TRBV4-1
d_call: -
j_call: TRBJ2-5
clone_size: -
cdr3_nt: TGCGCCAGCAGCCTAAAGTGGGGGGCCCCTGAGGAGACCCAGTACTTC
cdr3_aa: CASSLKWGAPEETQYF

v_call: TRBV6-6
d_call: -
j_call: TRBJ2-3
clone_size: -
cdr3_nt: TGTGCCGCTGGGGCTAACCGGGTTGATACGCAGTATTTT
cdr3_aa: CAAGANRVDTQYF

v_call: TRBV7-9
d_call: TRBD1
j_call: TRBJ1-5
clone_size: -
cdr3_nt: TGTGCCAGCAGTTCACAGGGGGCTGGCAATCAGCCCCAGCATTTT
cdr3_aa: CASSSQGAGNQPQHF